Below are 17 T cell receptor beta chains sequenced from a single sample in a study of shared clonotypes between healthy human individuals. The repertoire was sequenced with immunoSEQ multiplex PCR; TCRdb's copy has only in-frame clones and lacks some. This repertoire shows more than 2 million clones, about 94% found once; its top ten account for 0.85% to 1.3%. CD45RO-negative cells were positively selected for CCR7, leaving out terminally differentiated effector memory CD45RA+ cells. Material for sequencing was naive CD8+ T cells sorted from blood. Receptor source: a man aged 18 to 35 in good health.

A word on this clone: Other DNA sequences in this sample translate to the same CDR3. For the CDR3, the DNA is TGTGCCTGGACTCCCGGAGGCGAGCAGTACTTC. Its protein is CAWTPGGEQYF. V gene TRBV30 combines with J gene TRBJ2-7, with D possibly being TRBD2 (5 bases). The CDR3 length is 11 residues. Germline-derived CDR1 and CDR2 are GTSNPN and SVGIG (reference sequence). Trimming left V 4 bases short and J 6 bases short, with 10 bases between.

V is TRBV9 and J is TRBJ1-1; tentatively, D is TRBD1 (6 bases). CDR3 length equals 17 residues. Between the trimmed V and J ends, which lost 4 bases and 5 bases, there was a span of 24 bases. The V gene's germline CDR1 is SGDLS and CDR2 YYNGEE. The CDR3 here is CASSPPRSGGRRTEAFF. For the CDR3, the DNA is TGTGCCAGCAGCCCACCCCGGAGCGGGGGGCGGAGGACTGAAGCTTTCTTT.

The table lists this clone with a count of one. V usage is TRBV7-9 and J usage is TRBJ2-2, with D possibly matching TRBD1 (6 bases). The CDR3 consists of 15 residues. Looked up from germline, CDR1 is SEHNR and CDR2 is FQNEAQ (reference sequence). Trimming left V 1 base short and J 7 bases short, with 13 bases between. The DNA for the CDR3 is TGTGCCAGCAGCTTAGTCCCAGGGGTGCACGGGGAGCTGTTTTTT. It translates to CASSLVPGVHGELFF.

This chain joins TRBV5-1 and TRBJ2-3; D possibly matches TRBD1 or TRBD2 (5 bases each). Germline CDR1 is SGHRS and CDR2 is YFSETQ. V lost 5 bases, J lost 4 bases, and 23 bases lay in between. The CDR3 consists of 17 residues. The chain's CDR3 is CASSIFYGGVDADTQYF. CDR3 coding DNA: TGCGCCAGCAGTATCTTTTATGGGGGAGTGGACGCAGATACGCAGTATTTT.

This clone was picked up one time. The chain links TRBV7-9 to TRBJ2-7; maybe TRBD2 (6 bases). CDR3 length equals 14 residues. CDR1 is SEHNR and CDR2 is FQNEAQ in the germline V gene (reference sequence). V lost 5 bases and J lost 3, with 14 bases in between. The CDR3 DNA follows: TGTGCCAGCAGCCCCCAGGAGGGCATCTACGAGCAGTACTTC. It translates to CASSPQEGIYEQYF.

The chain joins TRBV5-1 to TRBJ2-7; D is undetermined. The CDR3 has 15 residues. Per germline, CDR1 SGHRS and CDR2 YFSETQ. Trimming took off 4 bases at V and 5 bases at J, with 19 bases between the two ends. The CDR3 protein is CASSPDYGGGDEQYF. CDR3 nucleotide sequence: TGCGCCAGCAGCCCGGATTACGGCGGCGGAGACGAGCAGTACTTC.

The chain links TRBV7-9 to TRBJ2-7; D is uncertain. The CDR3 is made up of 13 amino acids. CDR1 is SEHNR, CDR2 FQNEAQ, per germline (reference sequence). Trimming took off 2 bases at V and 0 bases at J, with 5 bases between the two ends. The CDR3 region has the DNA TGTGCCAGCAGCTTACACACCTCCTACGAGCAGTACTTC. Translation: CASSLHTSYEQYF.

The chain is built from TRBV5-4 and TRBJ1-1, with unresolved D. V gave up 1 base and J gave up 2 bases, with 9 bases separating them. Germline CDR1 is SGHNT and CDR2 is YYREEE (reference sequence). This CDR3 comprises 14 residues. Here the CDR3 reads CASSLISPNTEAFF. The DNA of the CDR3 is TGTGCCAGCAGCTTGATAAGCCCAAACACTGAAGCTTTCTTT.

The chain joins TRBV2 to TRBJ2-5, with D perhaps TRBD2 (5 bases). Germline V CDR1 and CDR2: SNHLY, FYNNEI. The CDR3 sequence is 14 residues long. The germline V and J ends were trimmed by 3 bases and 7 bases, with 15 bases remaining between them. CDR3 loop: CASSDPRLGGTQYF. The CDR3 coding sequence is TGTGCCAGCAGTGACCCCAGACTCGGAGGGACCCAGTACTTC.

The V call is TRBV10-2, the J call TRBJ2-7; the D gene is possibly TRBD2 (5 bases). Germline CDR1 and CDR2: WSHSY and SAAADI. The CDR3 loop spans 13 amino acids. Trimming took off 7 bases at V and 1 base at J, with 11 bases between the two ends. CDR3 loop: CASTPSSSYEQYF. For the CDR3, the DNA is TGCGCCAGCACTCCTAGCTCTTCCTACGAGCAGTACTTC.

In its sample, this clone was seen once. The V and J genes are TRBV5-5 and TRBJ2-7, with no clear D. The CDR3 extends over 14 amino acids. The germline V and J ends were trimmed by 2 bases and 2 bases, with 11 bases remaining between them. Germline-derived CDR1 and CDR2 are SGHKS and YYEKEE (reference sequence). CDR3 amino acids: CASSFPTETYEQYF. In DNA form, the CDR3 reads TGTGCCAGCAGCTTTCCGACTGAGACCTACGAGCAGTACTTC.

The J gene is TRBJ2-5, the V gene TRBV5-6; maybe TRBD1 (6 bases). CDR3 length: 12 amino acids. CDR1 SGHDT and CDR2 YYEEEE come from the germline V gene. V lost 4 bases and J lost 7, with 11 bases in between. As DNA, the CDR3 is TGTGCCAGCAGCGGCCTACAGGGGACCCAGTACTTC. It is translated as CASSGLQGTQYF.

Details on this clone: The identical CDR3 is also encoded by other nucleotide sequences in the sample. This chain connects TRBV2 to TRBJ2-1; D not resolved. CDR1 is SNHLY, CDR2 FYNNEI, per germline. CDR3 length equals 15 residues. Trimming shortened V by 0 bases and J by 0 bases, and 6 bases separated the two germline ends. The CDR3 nucleotides read TGTGCCAGCAGTGAAGCGCTGCTCTCCTACAATGAGCAGTTCTTC. Translated: CASSEALLSYNEQFF.

Comment on this clone: Other DNA sequences in the same sample also yield this CDR3. This chain connects TRBV4-1 to TRBJ2-7; D possibly corresponds to TRBD2 (6 bases). Germline loops: CDR1 MGHRA, CDR2 YSYEKL. The CDR3 consists of 13 residues. V lost 1 base, J lost 2 bases, and 6 bases lay in between. The CDR3 DNA is TGCGCCAGCAGCCAAGGACTAGCCTACGAGCAGTACTTC. Its translation is CASSQGLAYEQYF.

The chain carries TRBV5-1 and TRBJ2-3; 9 positions match TRBD2. V gave up 3 bases and J gave up 4 bases; unmatched junction bases: 6. The length of the CDR3 is 15 residues. The germline CDR1 and CDR2 sequences are SGHRS and YFSETQ. This CDR3 is CASSWESSGADTQYF. The CDR3 region has the DNA TGCGCCAGCAGCTGGGAGTCTAGCGGGGCAGATACGCAGTATTTT.

V usage is TRBV19 and J usage is TRBJ2-1; D remains ambiguous. V was trimmed by 5 bases and J by 0 bases, leaving 14 bases between them. Germline V lookup: CDR1 LNHDA, CDR2 SQIVND (reference sequence). The CDR3 covers 16 residues. The DNA of the CDR3 is TGTGCCAGTAGTGCCTGGCGAGGCGCCTCCTACAATGAGCAGTTCTTC. This gives the protein CASSAWRGASYNEQFF.

The rearrangement joins TRBV6-6 to TRBJ2-7; 8 bases agree with TRBD2. The V gene's germline CDR1 is MNHNY and CDR2 SVGAGI (reference sequence). Trimming cost V 5 bases and J 2 bases; bases outside gene matches: 5. CDR3 size: 14 residues. CDR3 region: CASSSGGGAYEQYF. For the CDR3, the DNA is TGTGCCAGCAGTAGCGGGGGTGGGGCCTACGAGCAGTACTTC.